Shown below are 7 T cell receptor beta chains from a single sample sequenced in a study of chemoradiotherapy in HPV16-positive cancers. Sequencing was performed with immunoSEQ multiplex PCR; in TCRdb, only in-frame clones are kept and a portion is missing. This sample has about 7,900 clones, with around 75% found just once. This sample was obtained from a patient who underwent chemoradiotherapy. These receptors were taken from a human donor with HPV-associated anogenital cancer.

The genes are TRBV9 and TRBJ1-2; possibly TRBD1 for D (5 bases). The CDR3 spans 15 residues. CDR1 and CDR2 from the germline V gene are SGDLS and YYNGEE. V lost 4 bases, J lost 5 bases, and 18 bases lay in between. In DNA form, the CDR3 reads TGTGCCAGCAGCCCCTACCTGGCAGAGGGGTATGGCTACACCTTC. It specifies CASSPYLAEGYGYTF.

The rearrangement joins TRBV10-3 to TRBJ1-6; D gene unclear. Germline CDR1 is ENHRY and CDR2 is SYGVKD. Trimming pared 2 bases from V and 7 bases from J, leaving 9 bases between. This CDR3 region has 14 residues. The CDR3 here is CAISESSANSPLHF. CDR3 in DNA: TGTGCCATCAGTGAGAGCTCAGCCAATTCACCCCTCCACTTT.

The chain is built from TRBV5-1 and TRBJ1-1, with 8 positions matching TRBD1. Germline V gives CDR1 SGHRS, CDR2 YFSETQ. V lost 0 bases, J lost 1 base, and 2 bases stayed unmatched. The CDR3 contains 15 residues. The CDR3 DNA reads as TGCGCCAGCAGCTTGGAGACAGGGGCGAACACTGAAGCTTTCTTT. Amino acid sequence: CASSLETGANTEAFF.

The V and J genes are TRBV27 and TRBJ2-7; 10 bases agree with TRBD1. Germline CDR1 and CDR2: MNHEY and SMNVEV (reference sequence). J lost 3 bases, V lost 3 bases, and 5 bases had no gene match. This CDR3 is built from 15 residues. CDR3 in amino acids: CASSLGGDRGYEQYF. CDR3 DNA: TGTGCCAGCAGTTTGGGGGGGGACAGGGGCTACGAGCAGTACTTC.

The chain couples TRBV5-4 to TRBJ2-5, with TRBD2 identical over 8 bases. Germline V CDR1 and CDR2: SGHNT, YYREEE (reference sequence). Trimming took 4 bases from V and 7 from J; bases not matched to a gene: 12. This CDR3 comprises 15 residues. For the CDR3, the DNA is TGTGCCAGCAGCACCGCTAGCGGGCCGGCGGGGACCCAGTACTTC. This codes for CASSTASGPAGTQYF.

The chain combines TRBV5-5 with TRBJ1-3; D is possibly TRBD1 (5 bases). V was shortened by 0 bases and J by 0 bases, with 10 bases between the two germline ends. The CDR3 is 16 amino acids. The germline gives CDR1 SGHKS, CDR2 YYEKEE (reference sequence). The CDR3 DNA is TGTGCCAGCAGCTTGGGGGACTTGATCTCTGGAAACACCATATATTTT. Translation gives CASSLGDLISGNTIYF.

The chain carries TRBV7-2 and TRBJ2-7; 8 bases align to TRBD2. V was pared by 5 bases and J by 6 bases, with 9 bases of the junction left unmatched. The CDR3 runs 14 residues. The germline V gene has CDR1 SGHTA and CDR2 FQGNSA. CDR3 nucleotides: TGTGCCAGCAGCGAGGGACTAGTAACGTCCGAGCAGTACTTC. Its protein product is CASSEGLVTSEQYF. The full variable domain, with the rest looked up from reference TRBV7-2 and TRBJ2-7, is GAGVSQSPSNKVTEKGKDVELRCDPISGHTALYWYRQSLGQGLEFLIYFQGNSAPDKSGLPSDRFSAERTGGSVSTLTIQRTQQEDSAVYLCASSEGLVTSEQYFGPGTRLTVT.